The 17 T cell receptor beta chains presented below share a single source sample, sequenced in a study of OX40 agonist ivuxolimab in advanced cancers. Sequenced by immunoSEQ multiplex PCR; TCRdb stores in-frame clones only, minus some. Among about 73,000 clones listed, 86% were seen once. Sequenced material: CD4+ or CD8+ T cells sorted from blood, taken in a trial of the OX40 agonist ivuxolimab. These receptors all stem from an adult with an advanced solid tumor such as melanoma, head and neck, liver or kidney cancer.

In its sample, this clone was seen a few times. Here the CDR3 reads CASSQGLYGYTF. The CDR3 DNA is TGCGCCAGCAGCCAGGGCCTTTATGGCTACACCTTC. This chain links TRBV4-3 with TRBJ1-2; unclear D gene. V lost 3 bases and J 5 bases, leaving 7 bases between the germline ends. The germline V gene has CDR1 LGHNA and CDR2 YSLEER. The CDR3 covers 12 residues.

The chain carries TRBV7-2 and TRBJ2-1; D may correspond to TRBD1 or TRBD2 (6 bases each). This CDR3 has 14 residues. Looked up from germline, CDR1 is SGHTA and CDR2 is FQGNSA. The V gene lost 5 bases and the J gene lost 7 bases, with 15 bases spanning the gap. This CDR3 is CASSLRRGINEQFF. The CDR3 coding sequence is TGTGCCAGCAGCCTCAGGAGGGGGATTAATGAGCAGTTCTTC.

This rearrangement joins TRBV15 to TRBJ1-4; D remains unclear. The V and J ends lost 3 bases and 0 bases respectively, with 8 bases between them. The CDR3 extends over 15 amino acids. Germline V gene sequence: CDR1 LNHNV, CDR2 YYDKDF (reference sequence). The CDR3, as DNA: TGTGCCACCAGCAGCCAGCCTGCAACTAATGAAAAACTGTTTTTT. Its protein product is CATSSQPATNEKLFF.

The rearrangement links TRBV9 to TRBJ1-1; D call uncertain. Germline CDR1 and CDR2: SGDLS and YYNGEE. V shed 0 bases and J shed 1 base, with 4 bases lying between them. The CDR3 loop spans 13 amino acids. CDR3 bases: TGTGCCAGCAGCGTAGCGACGAACACTGAAGCTTTCTTT. This gives the protein CASSVATNTEAFF.

The V and J genes are TRBV11-3 and TRBJ2-1; 10 positions agree with TRBD1. The CDR3 contains 15 residues. The V gene end was trimmed by 0 bases and the J gene end by 6 bases; junction bases not matched to a gene: 2. Germline V gives CDR1 SGHNT, CDR2 YENEEA. CDR3 amino acids: CASSLDRTGGNEQFF. The CDR3 DNA is TGTGCCAGCAGCTTAGATCGGACAGGGGGCAATGAGCAGTTCTTC.

This clone was found once. This chain connects TRBV9 to TRBJ1-1; D might be TRBD1 (6 bases). V was pared by 3 bases and J by 5 bases, with 20 bases between. This CDR3 spans 16 amino acids. In germline, CDR1 is SGDLS, CDR2 YYNGEE. CDR3 sequence reads: CASSATTPGAGTEAFF. The CDR3 coding sequence is TGTGCCAGCAGCGCCACAACCCCGGGGGCAGGGACTGAAGCTTTCTTT. The full variable domain, completed using reference TRBV9 and TRBJ1-1, is DSGVTQTPKHLITATGQRVTLRCSPRSGDLSVYWYQQSLDQGLQFLIQYYNGEERAKGNILERFSAQQFPDLHSELNLSSLELGDSALYFCASSATTPGAGTEAFFGQGTRLTVV.

V is TRBV5-1 and J is TRBJ2-5, with a tentative D call TRBD2 (5 bases). Germline-derived CDR1 and CDR2 are SGHRS and YFSETQ. The CDR3 is 15 residues long. Trimming stripped 4 bases from V and 4 bases from J, with 17 bases between. In DNA form, the CDR3 reads TGCGCCAGCAGCGCGGGCCGGCGAACGGGAGAGACCCAGTACTTC. It codes for CASSAGRRTGETQYF.

The chain links TRBV19 to TRBJ2-3, with a weak D call TRBD1 (5 bases). The CDR3 extends over 15 amino acids. Germline CDR1 LNHDA, CDR2 SQIVND (reference sequence). Trimming stripped 2 bases from V and 4 bases from J, with 13 bases between. The DNA for the CDR3 is TGTGCCAGTAGTATACTAGGGGTTGCGGCAGATACGCAGTATTTT. Protein: CASSILGVAADTQYF.

Remarks on this clone: Relative to the germline gene, one junction end is altered; a read error may explain this. The J gene is TRBJ2-6, the V gene TRBV18; the D gene is possibly TRBD1 (5 bases). The CDR3 loop spans 22 amino acids. Germline CDR1 KGHSH, CDR2 LQKENI. This CDR3 reads CASSPLRAAPAKGSSVANVLTF. CDR3 DNA sequence: TGTGCCAGCTCACCACTTCGGGCGGCCCCCGCCAAGGGGTCCTCTGTGGCCAACGTCCTGACTTTC.

Of note for this clone: The sample contains more than one DNA sequence encoding this CDR3. The chain recombines TRBV7-2 with TRBJ1-5; 9 bases map to TRBD1. Trimming at V came to 5 bases and at J to 7 bases, leaving 6 bases not matched to a gene. This CDR3 region has 14 residues. CDR1 SGHTA and CDR2 FQGNSA come from the germline V gene. Here the CDR3 DNA reads TGTGCCAGCAGCCCGGGACAGGGTGGACAGCCCCAGCATTTT. This codes for CASSPGQGGQPQHF.

The chain carries TRBV7-2 and TRBJ2-7; a possible D gene is TRBD1 (5 bases). From germline, CDR1 is SGHTA and CDR2 FQGNSA. Trimming shortened V by 4 bases and J by 1 base, and 11 bases separated the two germline ends. CDR3 length: 14 residues. This CDR3 is CASSSRQSSYEQYF. DNA for the CDR3: TGTGCCAGCAGCTCCCGACAGTCTTCCTACGAGCAGTACTTC.

This sequence joins TRBV6-5 and TRBJ1-2, with a tentative D call TRBD1 (5 bases). Germline loops: CDR1 MNHEY, CDR2 SVGAGI. Trimming removed 2 bases from V and 8 bases from J, with 12 bases in between. The CDR3 is made up of 13 amino acids. In nucleotides, the CDR3 is TGTGCCAGCAGTTACGATTGGGACGGGGGCTACACCTTC. Protein: CASSYDWDGGYTF.

This rearrangement joins TRBV7-8 to TRBJ2-5; 11 positions agree with TRBD2. J gave up 4 bases and V 3 bases, and 4 bases lay outside the gene matches. Germline CDR1 reads SGHVS; CDR2 reads FQNEAQ. The CDR3 is 15 residues long. CDR3 coding DNA: TGTGCCAGCAGCTTCCTAGCGGGAGGCTCAGAGACCCAGTACTTC. Translation: CASSFLAGGSETQYF.

The chain employs TRBV2 and TRBJ2-2; 12 positions agree with TRBD2. V shed 8 bases, J shed 2 bases, and the junction held 3 bases outside the gene matches. Germline V CDR1 and CDR2: SNHLY, FYNNEI. The CDR3 extends over 15 amino acids. CDR3 sequence reads: CASRLAGVNTGELFF. The CDR3 DNA sequence: TGTGCCAGCCGACTAGCGGGGGTTAACACCGGGGAGCTGTTTTTT.

V gene TRBV11-2 combines with J gene TRBJ2-7; D is unresolved. Germline loops: CDR1 SGHAT, CDR2 FQNNGV. The CDR3 runs 14 residues. The ends were cut back, 1 base at V and 4 bases at J, with 11 bases in the middle. CDR3 in amino acids: CASSLVVGGYEQYF. The CDR3 nucleotides are TGTGCCAGCAGCTTAGTAGTCGGCGGATACGAGCAGTACTTC.

The genes are TRBV5-1 and TRBJ1-3, with a weak D call TRBD1 (5 bases). The CDR3 is made up of 13 amino acids. Trimming removed 4 bases at V and 4 bases at J, with 9 bases between. Looked up from germline, CDR1 is SGHRS and CDR2 is YFSETQ. CDR3 nucleotides: TGCGCCAGCAGCGCAGGACACGGAAACACCATATATTTT. Its protein is CASSAGHGNTIYF. Complete variable domain (other parts from reference TRBV5-1 and TRBJ1-3): KAGVTQTPRYLIKTRGQQVTLSCSPISGHRSVSWYQQTPGQGLQFLFEYFSETQRNKGNFPGRFSGRQFSNSRSEMNVSTLELGDSALYLCASSAGHGNTIYFGEGSWLTVV.

V gene TRBV18 combines with J gene TRBJ1-1; a possible D gene is TRBD1 (5 bases). Germline CDR1 is KGHSH and CDR2 is LQKENI. The V gene lost 6 bases and the J gene lost 2 bases, with 22 bases spanning the gap. The CDR3 has 17 residues. The CDR3 is CASSLGRTRGINTEAFF. The DNA for the CDR3 is TGTGCCAGCTCCCTTGGGAGGACCCGGGGGATCAACACTGAAGCTTTCTTT.